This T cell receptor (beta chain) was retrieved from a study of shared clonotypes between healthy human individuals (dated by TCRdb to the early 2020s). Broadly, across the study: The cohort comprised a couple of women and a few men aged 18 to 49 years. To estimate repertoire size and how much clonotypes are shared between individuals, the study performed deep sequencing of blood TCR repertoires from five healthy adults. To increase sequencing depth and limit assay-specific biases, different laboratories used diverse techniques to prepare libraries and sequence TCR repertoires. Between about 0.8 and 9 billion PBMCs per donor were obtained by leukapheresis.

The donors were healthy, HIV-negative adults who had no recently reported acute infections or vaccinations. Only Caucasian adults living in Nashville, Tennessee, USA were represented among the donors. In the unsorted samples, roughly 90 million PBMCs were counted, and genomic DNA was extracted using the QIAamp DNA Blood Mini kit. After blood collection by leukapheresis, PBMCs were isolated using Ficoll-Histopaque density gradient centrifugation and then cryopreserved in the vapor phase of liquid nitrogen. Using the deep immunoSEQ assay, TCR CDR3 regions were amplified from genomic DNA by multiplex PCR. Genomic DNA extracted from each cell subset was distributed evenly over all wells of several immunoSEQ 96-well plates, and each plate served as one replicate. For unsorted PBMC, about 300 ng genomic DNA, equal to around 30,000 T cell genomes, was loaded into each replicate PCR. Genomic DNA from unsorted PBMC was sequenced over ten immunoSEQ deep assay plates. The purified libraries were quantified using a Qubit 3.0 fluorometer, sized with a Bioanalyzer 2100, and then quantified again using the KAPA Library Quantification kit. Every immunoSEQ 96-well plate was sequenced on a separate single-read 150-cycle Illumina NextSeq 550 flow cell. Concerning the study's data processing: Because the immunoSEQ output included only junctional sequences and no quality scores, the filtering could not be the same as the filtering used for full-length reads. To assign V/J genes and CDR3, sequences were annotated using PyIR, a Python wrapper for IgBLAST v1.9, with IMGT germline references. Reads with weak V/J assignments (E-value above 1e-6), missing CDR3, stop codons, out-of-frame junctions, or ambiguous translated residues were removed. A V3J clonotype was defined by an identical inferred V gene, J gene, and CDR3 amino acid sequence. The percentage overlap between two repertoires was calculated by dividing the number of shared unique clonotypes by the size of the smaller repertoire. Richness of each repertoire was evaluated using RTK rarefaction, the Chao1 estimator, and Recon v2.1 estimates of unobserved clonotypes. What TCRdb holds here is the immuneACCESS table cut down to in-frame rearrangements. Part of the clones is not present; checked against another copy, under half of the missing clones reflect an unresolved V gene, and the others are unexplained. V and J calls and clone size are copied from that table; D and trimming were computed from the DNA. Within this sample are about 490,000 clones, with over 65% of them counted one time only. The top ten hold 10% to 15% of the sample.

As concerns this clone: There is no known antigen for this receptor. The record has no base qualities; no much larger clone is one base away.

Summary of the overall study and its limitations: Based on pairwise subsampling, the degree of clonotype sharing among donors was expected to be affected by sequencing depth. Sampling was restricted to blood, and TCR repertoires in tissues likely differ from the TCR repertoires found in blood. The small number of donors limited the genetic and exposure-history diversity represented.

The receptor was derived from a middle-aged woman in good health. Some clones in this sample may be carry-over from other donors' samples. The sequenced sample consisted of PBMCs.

The bases are TGTGCCAGCAGCTTAGCTCCGGGGGGCGAGCAGTACTTC. Its coded protein is CASSLAPGGEQYF. This receptor chain uses TRBV7-2 and TRBJ2-7; TRBD2 fits 7 bases in the junction. The CDR1 and CDR2 encoded by the germline V gene are SGHTA and FQGNSA. From its cysteine to its phenylalanine, the CDR3 spans 13 amino acids. This entry keeps only the CDR3 DNA: 39 bases, framed from base 1. The junction shows trimming of 0 bases on V and 6 bases on J, and the gene matches do not reach 2 bases of it.